A selection of T cell receptor beta chains follows, all from one sample in a study of OX40 agonist ivuxolimab in advanced cancers. Here immunoSEQ multiplex PCR was the method, and the copy in TCRdb shows in-frame clones only, minus some. The sample contains roughly 86,000 clones, around 94% of which appear only once. The starting material was CD4+ or CD8+ T cells sorted from blood, obtained in a trial of the OX40 agonist ivuxolimab. The receptors were sampled from an adult with an advanced solid tumor such as melanoma, head and neck, liver or kidney cancer. The CDR3 runs from the conserved cysteine through the conserved F or W.

J gene: TRBJ2-2
V gene: TRBV27
CDR3 protein: CASSSQNTGELFF

J gene: TRBJ2-5
V gene: TRBV6-5
CDR3 protein: CASSYLLAGVTQYF

J gene: TRBJ1-1
V gene: TRBV2
CDR3 protein: CASKADGMNTEAFF

J gene: TRBJ2-3
V gene: TRBV10-3
CDR3 protein: CAIRPLDRGGADTQYF

J gene: TRBJ2-1
V gene: TRBV7-2
CDR3 protein: CASSLDGYNEQFF

J gene: TRBJ1-2
V gene: TRBV5-6
CDR3 protein: CASSFEGHSFGYTF

J gene: TRBJ1-2
V gene: TRBV7-9
CDR3 protein: CASSLDYVGYTF

J gene: TRBJ1-2
V gene: TRBV6-5
CDR3 protein: CASSLGATNYGYTF

J gene: TRBJ1-1
V gene: TRBV6-5
CDR3 protein: CASSYSKVDTEAFF

J gene: TRBJ1-4
V gene: TRBV2
CDR3 protein: CASSRTANEKLFF

J gene: TRBJ2-1
V gene: TRBV6-1
CDR3 protein: CASSATRDSYNEQFF

J gene: TRBJ2-1
V gene: TRBV18
CDR3 protein: CASSPTAELTYNEQFF

J gene: TRBJ1-1
V gene: TRBV10-1
CDR3 protein: CASSEAGAPPGGTEAFF

J gene: TRBJ2-6
V gene: TRBV7-2
CDR3 protein: CASSSRQGGGSGANVLTF

J gene: TRBJ1-4
V gene: TRBV4-2
CDR3 protein: CASSQSPGAGDEKLFF

J gene: TRBJ1-1
V gene: TRBV18
CDR3 protein: CATGDSGNTEAFF

J gene: TRBJ2-3
V gene: TRBV27
CDR3 protein: CASSLGGTSGSSTDTQYF

J gene: TRBJ1-5
V gene: TRBV10-1
CDR3 protein: CASSGRGVRGNQPQHF

J gene: TRBJ2-3
V gene: TRBV5-1
CDR3 protein: CASSGQGGADTQYF

J gene: TRBJ1-3
V gene: TRBV28
CDR3 protein: CASIPGSILNTIYF

J gene: TRBJ1-1
V gene: TRBV7-8
CDR3 protein: CASSLRLQNWNTEAFF

J gene: TRBJ2-7
V gene: TRBV27
CDR3 protein: CASSYRTTVTYEQYF

J gene: TRBJ1-6
V gene: TRBV5-6
CDR3 protein: CASSLGPPTSTEGDSPLHF

J gene: TRBJ1-2
V gene: TRBV9
CDR3 protein: CASSVEPSDYGYTF

J gene: TRBJ1-4
V gene: TRBV5-6
CDR3 protein: CASSATGVGEKLFF

J gene: TRBJ2-5
V gene: TRBV10-3
CDR3 protein: CAISEFLAEETQYF

J gene: TRBJ1-2
V gene: TRBV6-6
CDR3 protein: CASSSGRYTF

J gene: TRBJ2-3
V gene: TRBV5-1
CDR3 protein: CASSLGLSGGGDTQYF

J gene: TRBJ1-5
V gene: TRBV6-5
CDR3 protein: CASSYSSGGQPQHF

J gene: TRBJ2-1
V gene: TRBV4-2
CDR3 protein: CASSRGTVYNEQFF

J gene: TRBJ1-4
V gene: TRBV28
CDR3 protein: CASSLQGASGEKLFF

J gene: TRBJ2-3
V gene: TRBV11-3
CDR3 protein: CASSLGTDFSTDTQYF

J gene: TRBJ2-1
V gene: TRBV5-4
CDR3 protein: CASSLGLREQFF

J gene: TRBJ2-3
V gene: TRBV7-2
CDR3 protein: CASSPDSPGGSQYF

J gene: TRBJ1-5
V gene: TRBV2
CDR3 protein: CASSELELYSNQPQHF

J gene: TRBJ2-7
V gene: TRBV6-5
CDR3 protein: CASMQRGDEQYF

J gene: TRBJ2-5
V gene: TRBV5-1
CDR3 protein: CASSDRGLAGETQYF